The entry below gives a single T cell receptor beta chain sequence along with its context. Germline values: CDR1 ENHRY, CDR2 SYGVKD. CDR3 length: 15 residues. After removal of 6 bases from V and 6 bases from J, the junction contained 10 bases not matched to a gene. Authors' processing steps: How many nucleated cells were present was estimated from reference gene primer amplification. Repertoires were generated with immunoSEQ multiplex PCR, while TCRdb's copy carries only in-frame clones and drops some. The V and J calls and the clone size are those of that table, but D and trimming were determined from the DNA. The repertoire holds 270,000 or so clones, roughly 89% seen once, with less than 3% in the top ten. This entry is derived from a study of blood T cell repertoires in COVID-19. On the study more broadly: Specimens from acute and convalescent COVID-19 originated in the United States, Italy and Spain.

This receptor was taken from a woman aged 25 to 39 with active or convalescent COVID-19. This sequence joins TRBV10-3 and TRBJ2-1; TRBD2 aligns across 8 bases. Sequencing used peripheral blood. The DNA for the CDR3 is TGTGCCATCAGGTCACTAGCGGCAGCCACCAATGAGCAGTTCTTC. It translates to CAIRSLAAATNEQFF.